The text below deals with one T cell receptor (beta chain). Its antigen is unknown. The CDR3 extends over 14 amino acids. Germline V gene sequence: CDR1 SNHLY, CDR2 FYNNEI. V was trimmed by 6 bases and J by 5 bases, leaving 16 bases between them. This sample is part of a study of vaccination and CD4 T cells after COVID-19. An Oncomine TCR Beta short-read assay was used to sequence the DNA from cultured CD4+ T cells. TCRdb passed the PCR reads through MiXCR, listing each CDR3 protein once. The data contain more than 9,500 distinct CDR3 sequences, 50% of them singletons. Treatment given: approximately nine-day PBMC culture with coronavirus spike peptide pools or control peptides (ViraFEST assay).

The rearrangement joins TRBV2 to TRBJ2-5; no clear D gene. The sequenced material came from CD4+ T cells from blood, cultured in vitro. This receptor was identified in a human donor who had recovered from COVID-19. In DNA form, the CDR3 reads TGTGCCAGCAGCGGAGTGGAAGTTTCGGAGACCCAGTACTTC. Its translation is CASSGVEVSETQYF.